This T cell receptor (beta chain) was sequenced during a study of graft-versus-host responses after intestinal transplantation. Overall study context: Each transplant was multivisceral, liver-intestinal, or isolated intestinal. Each recipient received anti-thymocyte globulin induction, then tacrolimus and steroids for two to three years. Study findings and constraints: Detection of GvH clones occurred in recipient marrow, and some had their first appearance in ileum or blood. Within allografts, high graft-versus-host to host-versus-graft clonal ratios were seen among patients with graft-donor T cell macrochimerism.

Libraries were prepared by immunoSEQ multiplex PCR; TCRdb keeps only in-frame clonotypes and omits some of them. The profile shows approximately 50,000 clones, approximately 84% of them singletons. In germline, CDR1 is SQVTM, CDR2 ANQGSEA. The CDR3 length is 16 residues. Unmatched junction bases numbered 15, after V lost 4 bases and J lost 5 bases. Worth noting for this clone: Its antigen is not known.

This chain links TRBV29-1 with TRBJ2-3; 7 bases match TRBD2. Specimen: unstimulated CD4+ T cells sorted from spleen or lymph node cells, collected before transplant. The source is a human donor who was the organ donor for an intestinal transplant. The CDR3 reads CSVGPETGGPRDTQYF. CDR3 DNA sequence: TGCAGCGTTGGTCCAGAGACGGGGGGACCAAGAGATACGCAGTATTTT.